These 19 T cell receptor beta chains came from one sample sequenced in a study of T cells in Graves' hyperthyroidism and ophthalmopathy. Regions amplified from RNA transcripts were the TCR beta CDR3 regions. The HTBI primer set served for first-round RT-PCR of the TCR CDR3. One entry per CDR3 protein results from TCRdb running MiXCR on the multiplex PCR reads. Among a few hundred thousand distinct CDR3 sequences listed, over 45% were seen once. Sequencing was performed on peripheral blood or thyroid tissue (not recorded which). The receptor source for this set is an adult woman with Graves' disease, either hyperthyroidism or ophthalmopathy (not recorded which).

The chain uses TRBV19 and TRBJ2-2; D might be TRBD1 (5 bases). Between the trimmed V and J ends, which lost 2 bases and 6 bases, there was a span of 10 bases. The germline V gene encodes CDR1 LNHDA and CDR2 SQIVND (reference sequence). This CDR3 is built from 14 residues. CDR3 nucleotide sequence: TGTGCCAGTAGTATACAGGGTATTGCCGGGGAGCTGTTTTTT. Its translation: CASSIQGIAGELFF. The full variable domain, rest sourced from reference TRBV19 and TRBJ2-2, is DGGITQSPKYLFRKEGQNVTLSCEQNLNHDAMYWYRQDPGQGLRLIYYSQIVNDFQKGDIAEGYSVSREKKESFPLTVTSAQKNPTAFYLCASSIQGIAGELFFGEGSRLTVL.

This clonotype was recorded only once. The gene calls are TRBV4-1 and TRBJ2-7, with 9 nucleotides matching TRBD1. This CDR3 has 18 amino acids. Germline V gene data show CDR1 as MGHRA and CDR2 as YSYEKL. Germline trimming cut 0 bases from V and 1 base from J; bases unmatched to any gene: 10. This CDR3 is CASSQEGSGTGMSYEQYF. CDR3 bases: TGCGCCAGCAGCCAAGAAGGTTCCGGGACAGGGATGTCCTACGAGCAGTACTTC.

V usage is TRBV5-1 and J usage is TRBJ2-7, with 12 bases aligning to TRBD1. Per the germline V gene, CDR1 is SGHRS and CDR2 is YFSETQ. J was trimmed by 4 bases and V by 4 bases; bases with no gene match: 6. This CDR3 spans 15 amino acids. CDR3 region: CASSLRDRGLYEQYF. The CDR3, as DNA: TGCGCCAGCAGCCTAAGGGACAGGGGGCTTTACGAGCAGTACTTC.

This rearrangement joins TRBV2 to TRBJ2-2; maybe TRBD2 (6 bases). There are 9 residues in the CDR3. V dropped 8 bases and J dropped 13 bases, with 8 bases sitting between them. From germline, CDR1 is SNHLY and CDR2 FYNNEI. CDR3 sequence: CASEEGLFF. CDR3 coding DNA: TGTGCCAGCGAGGAGGGGCTGTTTTTT.

The rearrangement joins TRBV10-3 to TRBJ1-1; D is perhaps TRBD1 (5 bases). Trimming cost V 6 bases and J 6 bases, with 11 bases left between them. This CDR3 has 12 amino acids. Germline loops: CDR1 ENHRY, CDR2 SYGVKD. The chain's CDR3 is CAIRGGVSEAFF. CDR3 sequence (DNA): TGTGCCATCAGGGGAGGGGTGTCTGAAGCTTTCTTT.

Remarks on this clonotype: A much larger clone lies one base from this, so it may be a read error. This chain links TRBV29-1 with TRBJ2-5; TRBD1 might be the D (5 bases). CDR1 and CDR2 (germline): SQVTM, ANQGSEA. The CDR3 is 13 amino acids. The V gene lost 4 bases and the J gene lost 1 base, with 10 bases spanning the gap. CDR3 DNA: TGCAGCGTTGTTGGGGCACTCCAAGAGACCCAGTACTTC. This encodes CSVVGALQETQYF.

A single count supports this clonotype. V gene TRBV9 combines with J gene TRBJ2-3; perhaps TRBD2 as D (6 bases). The V end was cut by 4 bases, the J end by 2 bases, with 11 bases between. The CDR3 length is 14 residues. The germline V gene encodes CDR1 SGDLS and CDR2 YYNGEE. The DNA of the CDR3 is TGTGCCAGCAGCAGAAGGGACTCCACAGATACGCAGTATTTT. Its protein is CASSRRDSTDTQYF.

The gene calls are TRBV18 and TRBJ1-5, with D tentatively TRBD1 (5 bases). Germline lookup yields CDR1 KGHSH and CDR2 LQKENI. The CDR3 runs 14 residues. Deletions cut 3 bases from V and 3 bases from J, with 9 bases between. In nucleotides, the CDR3 is TGTGCCAGCTCACCCGGGGCGAACAATCAGCCCCAGCATTTT. This codes for CASSPGANNQPQHF.

The gene calls are TRBV5-6 and TRBJ2-6, with D perhaps matching TRBD1 or TRBD2 (5 bases each). Deletions cut 6 bases from V and 1 base from J, with 17 bases between. This CDR3 has 17 amino acids. Germline values: CDR1 SGHDT, CDR2 YYEEEE. The CDR3 sequence is CASTPGARRSGANVLTF. CDR3 DNA sequence: TGTGCCAGCACCCCCGGGGCAAGACGATCTGGGGCCAACGTCCTGACTTTC.

Regarding this clonotype: The junction departs from germline at one end; a sequencing error may be responsible. The chain carries TRBV3-1 and TRBJ2-5; D uncertain. Germline loops: CDR1 LGHDT, CDR2 YNNKEL (reference sequence). The CDR3 is 10 residues long. The CDR3 loop reads CASSQGTQYF. CDR3 nucleotides: TGTGCCAGCAGCCAAGGGACCCAGTACTTC.

The chain couples TRBV10-2 to TRBJ2-7; the D is unclear. CDR3 length: 12 amino acids. V lost 4 bases and J lost 6, with 10 bases in between. CDR1 is WSHSY and CDR2 is SAAADI in the germline V gene. DNA of the CDR3: TGCGCCAGCAGTGCCGTCCGGCGCGAGCAGTACTTC. Translation: CASSAVRREQYF.

This clonotype was found many times. J is TRBJ2-5 and V is TRBV5-1; possible D gene TRBD2, 6 bases. V lost 0 bases and J lost 3, with 12 bases in between. This CDR3 contains 15 residues. Germline CDR1 reads SGHRS; CDR2 reads YFSETQ. The CDR3 region is CASSLVGTYKETQYF. CDR3 coding DNA: TGCGCCAGCAGCTTGGTAGGGACTTATAAAGAGACCCAGTACTTC.

This chain links TRBV10-3 with TRBJ2-7; D possibly corresponds to TRBD1 (5 bases). V dropped 5 bases and J dropped 6 bases, with 11 bases sitting between them. Germline CDR1 reads ENHRY; CDR2 reads SYGVKD. The CDR3 consists of 12 residues. The CDR3, as DNA: TGTGCCATCAGTCACCCAGGGTTCGAGCAGTACTTC. It yields the protein CAISHPGFEQYF.

The sample holds many counts of this clonotype. J is TRBJ2-5 and V is TRBV29-1; D is perhaps TRBD1 or TRBD2 (5 bases each). V was cut by 8 bases and J by 1 base, with 11 bases left in between. The CDR3 covers 12 residues. The germline CDR1 and CDR2 sequences are SQVTM and ANQGSEA. Here the CDR3 reads CSSGPSQETQYF. CDR3 DNA sequence: TGCAGCTCGGGACCCAGCCAAGAGACCCAGTACTTC.

This clonotype has just one count. Without the conserved terminal phenylalanine or tryptophan, this CDR3 likely stems from a read error. The rearrangement uses TRBV29-1 and TRBJ1-1, with D possibly being TRBD1 (6 bases). CDR3 size: 11 residues. Germline V gives CDR1 SQVTM, CDR2 ANQGSEA. V was trimmed by 5 bases and J by 8 bases, leaving 12 bases between them. DNA for the CDR3: TGCAGCGTTCGCAGGGGCATCGAAGCTTTCCTT. The encoded protein is CSVRRGIEAFL.

Ten or more counts support this clonotype. The V gene is TRBV14, the J gene TRBJ2-7; the match to TRBD2 covers 8 bases. The CDR3 is 11 residues long. From germline, CDR1 is SGHDN and CDR2 FVKESK. With V trimmed by 1 base and J by 13 bases, 3 bases remained unmatched. The CDR3 protein is CASSQGSGSYF. The CDR3 nucleotides are TGTGCCAGCAGCCAAGGGAGCGGGAGTTACTTC.

This clonotype was detected only a few times. V and J are TRBV11-1 and TRBJ2-7; no definite D call. Germline-derived CDR1 and CDR2 are SGHAT and FQDESV (reference sequence). Trimming stripped 6 bases from V and 1 base from J, with 13 bases between. The CDR3 totals 14 residues. This CDR3 is CASSEARSSYEQYF. Here the CDR3 DNA reads TGTGCCAGCAGTGAAGCGCGGAGTTCCTACGAGCAGTACTTC.

CDR3 bases: TGTGCCACCAGCAGAGATAGGGGCAGAAGCAATCAGCCCCAGCATTTT. The encoded protein is CATSRDRGRSNQPQHF. This chain uses TRBV15 with TRBJ1-5, with TRBD1 as a possible D gene (5 bases). With 0 bases removed from V and 1 base from J, the gap between germline ends came to 10 bases. Germline CDR1 LNHNV, CDR2 YYDKDF (reference sequence). The CDR3 loop spans 16 amino acids.

This clonotype was counted many times. The V gene is TRBV6-1, the J gene TRBJ1-1; a possible D gene is TRBD1 (6 bases). Looked up from germline, CDR1 is MNHNS and CDR2 is SASEGT. Trimming pared 0 bases from V and 1 base from J, leaving 12 bases between. CDR3 size: 16 residues. CDR3 in DNA: TGTGCCAGCAGTGAAGCAAACAGGGTCCCGAACACTGAAGCTTTCTTT. Translation gives CASSEANRVPNTEAFF.